The present T cell receptor beta chain was sequenced within a study of metastatic and nonmetastatic thyroid tumors. Thyroid surgery was performed in patients who had received no treatment beforehand. From the PCR reads, TCRdb re-called clones with MiXCR. The data hold tens of thousands of clones, with around 21% observed a single time. Material for sequencing was blood. The receptor was derived from a female donor with papillary thyroid cancer or a benign thyroid nodule (not recorded which). Some clones in this sample may be carry-over from other donors' samples.

Here the CDR3 reads CASSIRLAGVIYEQYF. The CDR3 DNA sequence: TGTGCCAGCAGCATCCGACTAGCGGGAGTGATCTACGAGCAGTACTTC. This rearrangement joins TRBV3-1 to TRBJ2-7; 12 bases match TRBD2. The CDR3 totals 16 residues. The germline V gene has CDR1 LGHDT and CDR2 YNNKEL (reference sequence). Germline trimming cut 5 bases from V and 3 bases from J; bases unmatched to any gene: 8.